This T cell receptor beta chain was identified during a study of T cell responses to AZD1222 COVID-19 vaccine. Assay used: immunoSEQ multiplex PCR; TCRdb lists only in-frame clones, some missing. The repertoire holds about 50,000 clones, with approximately 80% as singletons. In germline, CDR1 is SGHRS, CDR2 YFSETQ. This CDR3 is 14 amino acids long. V was shortened by 4 bases and J by 0 bases, with 10 bases between the two germline ends. This clone was seen a few times. The receptor was isolated from an adult who received the AZD1222 COVID-19 vaccine. The gene calls are TRBV5-1 and TRBJ1-1, with D tentatively TRBD1 (5 bases). The sequences come from peripheral blood, collected 28 days after the second AZD1222 dose. Here the CDR3 DNA reads TGCGCCAGCAGCCCGGGGACGTTGAACACTGAAGCTTTCTTT. This codes for CASSPGTLNTEAFF. The full variable domain, in which reference TRBV5-1 and TRBJ1-1 provide the parts outside the CDR3, is KAGVTQTPRYLIKTRGQQVTLSCSPISGHRSVSWYQQTPGQGLQFLFEYFSETQRNKGNFPGRFSGRQFSNSRSEMNVSTLELGDSALYLCASSPGTLNTEAFFGQGTRLTVV.